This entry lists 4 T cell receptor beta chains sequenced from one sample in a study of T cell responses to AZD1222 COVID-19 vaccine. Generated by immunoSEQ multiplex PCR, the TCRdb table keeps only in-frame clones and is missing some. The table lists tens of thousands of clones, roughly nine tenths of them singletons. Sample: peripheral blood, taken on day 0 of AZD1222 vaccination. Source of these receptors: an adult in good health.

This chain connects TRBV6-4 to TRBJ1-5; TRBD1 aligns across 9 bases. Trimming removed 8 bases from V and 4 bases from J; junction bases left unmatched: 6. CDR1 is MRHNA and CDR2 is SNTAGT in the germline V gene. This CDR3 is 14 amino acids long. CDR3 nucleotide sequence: TGTGCCAGCCGGGACAGGGCACCTAATCAGCCCCAGCATTTT. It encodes CASRDRAPNQPQHF.

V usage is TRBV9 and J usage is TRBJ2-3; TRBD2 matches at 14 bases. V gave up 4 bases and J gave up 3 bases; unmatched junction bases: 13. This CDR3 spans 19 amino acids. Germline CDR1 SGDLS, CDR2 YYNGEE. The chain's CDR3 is CASSSGMRGLAGVTDTQYF. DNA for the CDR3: TGTGCCAGCAGCTCCGGGATGAGGGGACTAGCGGGAGTGACAGATACGCAGTATTTT.

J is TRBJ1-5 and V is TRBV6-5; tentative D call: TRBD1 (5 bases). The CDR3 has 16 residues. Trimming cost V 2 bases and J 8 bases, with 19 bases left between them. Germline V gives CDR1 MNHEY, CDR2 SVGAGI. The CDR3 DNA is TGTGCCAGCAGTTACCGGGGACCCACGCTGAGGGAGCCCCAGCATTTT. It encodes CASSYRGPTLREPQHF.

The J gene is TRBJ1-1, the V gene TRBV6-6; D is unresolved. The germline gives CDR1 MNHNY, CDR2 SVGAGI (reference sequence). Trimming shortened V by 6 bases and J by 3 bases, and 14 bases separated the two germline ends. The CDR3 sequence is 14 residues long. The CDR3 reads CASSPPADYTEAFF. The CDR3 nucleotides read TGTGCCAGCAGCCCCCCGGCGGACTACACTGAAGCTTTCTTT.